The 2 T cell receptor beta chains below all came from one sample that was sequenced in a study of T cell responses to AZD1222 COVID-19 vaccine. Here immunoSEQ multiplex PCR was the method, and the copy in TCRdb shows in-frame clones only, minus some. The sample lists approximately 170,000 clones, 85% to 95% occurring once. Source: peripheral blood, taken 28 days after the second AZD1222 dose. These receptors were taken from an adult who received the AZD1222 COVID-19 vaccine.

The V and J genes are TRBV6-5 and TRBJ2-7, with no clear D. Germline V lookup: CDR1 MNHEY, CDR2 SVGAGI. V was pared by 2 bases and J by 2 bases, with 10 bases between. This CDR3 region has 14 residues. DNA for the CDR3: TGTGCCAGCAGTTACATTGGTGACCCCTACGAGCAGTACTTC. Protein: CASSYIGDPYEQYF.

V and J are TRBV15 and TRBJ2-1; the match to TRBD1 covers 9 bases. Trimming took 0 bases from V and 5 from J; bases not matched to a gene: 8. CDR1 LNHNV and CDR2 YYDKDF come from the germline V gene (reference sequence). This CDR3 has 17 residues. The CDR3 reads CATSRDPPRQGDNEQFF. CDR3 nucleotides: TGTGCCACCAGCAGAGATCCCCCTCGACAGGGGGACAATGAGCAGTTCTTC.